This T cell receptor beta chain was sequenced in a study of beta chain features in type 1 diabetes. Study observations and caveats: HLA effects on TCRB rearrangement stayed unresolved here.

The authors reverse transcribed all of the isolated RNA, so sequencing captured expressed TCRB transcripts. Assay used: immunoSEQ multiplex PCR; TCRdb lists only in-frame clones, some missing. The data show some 180,000 clones, with around an eighth seen just once and roughly 0.6% held by the top ten. The CDR3 sequence is 15 residues long. Looked up from germline, CDR1 is MNHEY and CDR2 is SVGAGI. V shed 2 bases and J shed 1 base, with 11 bases lying between them. Comments on this clone: Antigen: not known.

This clonotype was sampled from a woman younger than 30 in good health. This rearrangement joins TRBV6-5 to TRBJ1-1, with D hard to call. The material sequenced was central memory CD4+ T cells from blood. CDR3 residues: CASSYGGRWNTEAFF. As DNA, the CDR3 is TGTGCCAGCAGTTACGGAGGCAGGTGGAACACTGAAGCTTTCTTT.